What follows are 25 T cell receptor beta chains derived from one specimen sequenced in a study of T cell repertoires in ileal Crohn's disease. Time point defined: neoterminal ileum biopsy at postoperative endoscopy, about 6 months after surgery. Assay used: immunoSEQ multiplex PCR; TCRdb lists only in-frame clones, some missing. The sample lists about 3,700 clones; about 71% were seen once. The source material was ileal tissue. Every receptor here comes from an adult with Crohn's disease.

This rearrangement joins TRBV28 to TRBJ1-1, with D perhaps matching TRBD1 (5 bases). V was pared by 5 bases and J by 5 bases, with 12 bases between. Germline lookup yields CDR1 MDHEN and CDR2 SYDVKM. CDR3 size: 13 residues. Here the CDR3 DNA reads TGTGCCAGCAGTCGGGGGGTAGGGACTGAAGCTTTCTTT. Translation gives CASSRGVGTEAFF.

The chain employs TRBV18 and TRBJ2-7; D is possibly TRBD2 (6 bases). The CDR3 spans 14 residues. V was shortened by 3 bases and J by 6 bases, with 15 bases between the two germline ends. The germline CDR1 and CDR2 sequences are KGHSH and LQKENI. CDR3 sequence (DNA): TGTGCCAGCTCACCCGGGGGTGCGCTTTCCGAGCAGTACGTC. This sequence encodes CASSPGGALSEQYV.

This chain uses TRBV10-2 with TRBJ2-3; TRBD2 matches at 14 bases. J was trimmed by 7 bases and V by 3 bases; bases with no gene match: 6. Per the germline V gene, CDR1 is WSHSY and CDR2 is SAAADI. The CDR3 consists of 16 residues. In nucleotides, the CDR3 is TGCGCCAGCAGTGATCGGACTAGCGGGGGGAAATATACGCAGTATTTT. Translating gives CASSDRTSGGKYTQYF.

This rearrangement joins TRBV5-6 to TRBJ1-1, with 8 bases fitting TRBD1. The CDR3 spans 15 residues. The V gene end was trimmed by 4 bases and the J gene end by 3 bases; junction bases not matched to a gene: 8. Germline V gene lookup returns CDR1 SGHDT and CDR2 YYEEEE. CDR3 nucleotide sequence: TGTGCCAGCAGCCTGACAGGGGTATGGGACACTGAAGCTTTCTTT. It is translated as CASSLTGVWDTEAFF. Based on the CDR3 plus reference TRBV5-6 and TRBJ1-1, the full variable domain is DAGVTQSPTHLIKTRGQQVTLRCSPKSGHDTVSWYQQALGQGPQFIFQYYEEEERQRGNFPDRFSGHQFPNYSSELNVNALLLGDSALYLCASSLTGVWDTEAFFGQGTRLTVV.

V usage is TRBV5-4 and J usage is TRBJ1-1; D gene uncertain. Germline CDR1 reads SGHNT; CDR2 reads YYREEE (reference sequence). The CDR3 spans 13 residues. V was trimmed by 5 bases and J by 4 bases, leaving 12 bases between them. This chain's CDR3 is CASRERPGTEAFF. DNA for the CDR3: TGTGCCAGCAGAGAAAGGCCGGGCACTGAAGCTTTCTTT.

V usage is TRBV2 and J usage is TRBJ1-2; D uncertain. The ends were cut back, 4 bases at V and 10 bases at J, with 16 bases in the middle. The CDR3 contains 13 residues. Germline CDR1 and CDR2: SNHLY and FYNNEI. The CDR3, as DNA: TGTGCCAGCAGTGGAGACGGCGGGCCGGACTACACCTTC. Protein sequence: CASSGDGGPDYTF. The variable domain in full, completed from reference TRBV2 and TRBJ1-2, reads EPEVTQTPSHQVTQMGQEVILRCVPISNHLYFYWYRQILGQKVEFLVSFYNNEISEKSEIFDDQFSVERPDGSNFTLKIRSTKLEDSAMYFCASSGDGGPDYTFGSGTRLTVV.

This clone was found a few times. The V gene is TRBV6-1, the J gene TRBJ1-3; D is unresolved. V lost 3 bases to trimming and J lost 0 bases, with 6 bases between them. Germline V gene sequence: CDR1 MNHNS, CDR2 SASEGT. The CDR3 extends over 14 amino acids. The DNA for the CDR3 is TGTGCCAGCAGTGACAGGTTCTCTGGAAACACCATATATTTT. Residues: CASSDRFSGNTIYF.

The chain combines TRBV2 with TRBJ2-2; D is perhaps TRBD1 (6 bases). The ends were cut back, 0 bases at V and 4 bases at J, with 15 bases in the middle. The CDR3 totals 17 residues. Germline CDR1 reads SNHLY; CDR2 reads FYNNEI. The CDR3: CASSEALGTYCTGELFF. The DNA of the CDR3 is TGTGCCAGCAGTGAAGCGCTTGGGACATACTGCACCGGGGAGCTGTTTTTT.

The chain employs TRBV10-3 and TRBJ1-2; 7 bases are shared with TRBD1. The trim removed 11 bases at V and 5 bases at J, leaving 5 bases unmatched. The CDR3 extends over 11 amino acids. CDR1 and CDR2 (germline): ENHRY, SYGVKD. CDR3 region: CAVRDSYGYTF. CDR3 nucleotides: TGTGCCGTACGGGACAGTTATGGCTACACCTTC.

The V and J genes are TRBV30 and TRBJ1-3, with D maybe TRBD1 (6 bases). The germline V gene encodes CDR1 GTSNPN and CDR2 SVGIG (reference sequence). The CDR3 has 15 amino acids. Trimming pared 3 bases from V and 4 bases from J, leaving 16 bases between. CDR3 bases: TGTGCCTGGAGCATAAGAGGGGGACCCGGAAACACCATATATTTT. It codes for CAWSIRGGPGNTIYF.

The chain's CDR3 is CASSFGTSGSMGEQYV. The CDR3 DNA reads as TGTGCCAGCAGCTTTGGGACTAGCGGGAGTATGGGGGAGCAGTACGTC. This rearrangement joins TRBV5-8 to TRBJ2-7; 14 nucleotides match TRBD2. Trimming cost V 2 bases and J 7 bases; bases outside gene matches: 8. Germline V CDR1 and CDR2: SGHTS, YDEGEE. The CDR3 totals 16 residues.

This clone was observed a few times. The V gene is TRBV30, the J gene TRBJ2-7, with D perhaps TRBD1 (5 bases). The CDR3 sequence is 13 residues long. Germline assignment: CDR1 GTSNPN and CDR2 SVGIG (reference sequence). The V end was cut by 6 bases, the J end by 5 bases, with 17 bases between. The CDR3 protein is CACPSPWGNEQYF. CDR3 DNA sequence: TGTGCCTGTCCCTCGCCGTGGGGCAACGAGCAGTACTTC.

The chain carries TRBV5-1 and TRBJ1-6, with D tentatively TRBD1 (6 bases). This CDR3 contains 14 residues. Germline lookup yields CDR1 SGHRS and CDR2 YFSETQ. The germline V and J ends were trimmed by 5 bases and 11 bases, with 17 bases remaining between them. DNA of the CDR3: TGCGCCAGCAGGGCCGCTCTGGGGGCTCCACCCCTCCACTTT. It codes for CASRAALGAPPLHF.

This chain connects TRBV4-1 to TRBJ2-2, with D unresolved. Germline CDR1 reads MGHRA; CDR2 reads YSYEKL. The V and J ends lost 10 bases and 1 base respectively, with 10 bases between them. The CDR3 has 13 residues. The CDR3 nucleotides are TGCGCCACCGCCTTGCGGAACACCGGGGAGCTGTTTTTT. Protein sequence: CATALRNTGELFF.

This clone appeared once. This rearrangement joins TRBV5-1 to TRBJ2-2; 10 bases fit TRBD1. The CDR3 is made up of 16 amino acids. J was trimmed by 6 bases and V by 0 bases; bases with no gene match: 5. Germline V lookup: CDR1 SGHRS, CDR2 YFSETQ. CDR3 in DNA: TGCGCCAGCAGCTTGGCCGGGACAGGGGTCGCCGGGGAGCTGTTTTTT. Protein sequence: CASSLAGTGVAGELFF.

The chain uses TRBV11-2 and TRBJ2-5, with a weak D call TRBD2 (7 bases). The germline CDR1 and CDR2 sequences are SGHAT and FQNNGV. Trimming removed 5 bases from V and 9 bases from J, with 28 bases in between. CDR3 length equals 17 residues. In DNA form, the CDR3 reads TGTGCCAGCAGCGACCTCACTAAGGGGGGGCTTCGGGGGGCCCAGTACTTC. Protein sequence: CASSDLTKGGLRGAQYF. Using reference TRBV11-2 and TRBJ2-5 for the parts outside the CDR3, the full variable domain is EAGVAQSPRYKIIEKRQSVAFWCNPISGHATLYWYQQILGQGPKLLIQFQNNGVVDDSQLPKDRFSAERLKGVDSTLKIQPAKLEDSAVYLCASSDLTKGGLRGAQYFGPGTRLLVL.

A few counts support this clone. The CDR3, as DNA: TGTGCCAGCAGTTCTAGTGAGTCCGCGAACACCGGGGAGCTGTTTTTT. It codes for CASSSSESANTGELFF. J is TRBJ2-2 and V is TRBV7-9, with D uncertain. The CDR3 length is 16 residues. V was cut by 6 bases and J by 0 bases, with 14 bases left in between. CDR1 and CDR2 from the germline V gene are SEHNR and FQNEAQ (reference sequence).

The chain joins TRBV7-2 to TRBJ2-3; D unclear. Germline CDR1 reads SGHTA; CDR2 reads FQGNSA. The CDR3 sequence is 13 residues long. Trimming cost V 5 bases and J 0 bases, with 6 bases left between them. Written as DNA, the CDR3 is TGTGCCAGCAGCCCCTACAGCACAGATACGCAGTATTTT. It is translated as CASSPYSTDTQYF.

The chain carries TRBV30 and TRBJ2-1, with D possibly matching TRBD2 (6 bases). V lost 5 bases, J lost 7 bases, and 18 bases lay in between. The germline V gene has CDR1 GTSNPN and CDR2 SVGIG (reference sequence). The CDR3 has 14 residues. The CDR3 loop is CAWVGLRSVNEQFF. The CDR3 nucleotides are TGTGCCTGGGTAGGACTACGGTCTGTAAATGAGCAGTTCTTC.

The rearrangement uses TRBV27 and TRBJ2-7, with D possibly TRBD2 on 7 matching bases. V shed 7 bases and J shed 7 bases, with 20 bases lying between them. CDR1 is MNHEY and CDR2 is SMNVEV in the germline V gene (reference sequence). The CDR3 runs to 14 residues. The DNA of the CDR3 is TGTGCCAGCACCCAACTCGGGGGGCCGGGAGAGCAGTACTTC. It yields the protein CASTQLGGPGEQYF.

The chain joins TRBV5-4 to TRBJ2-3; 7 bases map to TRBD2. This CDR3 has 14 amino acids. CDR1 and CDR2 from the germline V gene are SGHNT and YYREEE (reference sequence). Trimming at V came to 4 bases and at J to 3 bases, leaving 5 bases not matched to a gene. The CDR3 here is CASSPSGNTDTQYF. Written as DNA, the CDR3 is TGTGCCAGCAGCCCAAGCGGGAATACAGATACGCAGTATTTT.

The V and J genes are TRBV5-1 and TRBJ2-5; the D is unclear. Per the germline V gene, CDR1 is SGHRS and CDR2 is YFSETQ. The CDR3 covers 13 residues. The V end was cut by 1 base, the J end by 2 bases, with 6 bases between. This CDR3 is CASSLFTQETQYF. In nucleotides, the CDR3 is TGCGCCAGCAGCTTGTTTACACAAGAGACCCAGTACTTC.

This chain joins TRBV9 and TRBJ2-3; unclear D gene. There are 15 residues in the CDR3. Germline CDR1 SGDLS, CDR2 YYNGEE. Trimming pared 3 bases from V and 1 base from J, leaving 12 bases between. CDR3 DNA sequence: TGTGCCAGCAGCGCAACTTCTACTCGCACAGATACGCAGTATTTT. Its translation is CASSATSTRTDTQYF.

The chain recombines TRBV15 with TRBJ1-5; a possible D gene is TRBD1 (6 bases). The CDR3 has 16 amino acids. Germline CDR1 LNHNV, CDR2 YYDKDF (reference sequence). V gave up 5 bases and J gave up 0 bases, with 14 bases separating them. This CDR3 reads CATSPAGGASNQPQHF. The CDR3 coding sequence is TGTGCCACCAGCCCGGCGGGGGGGGCTAGCAATCAGCCCCAGCATTTT.

V and J are TRBV6-1 and TRBJ1-5, with TRBD1 identical over 8 bases. The J segment lost 2 bases and the V segment lost 6 bases, leaving 6 bases of the junction unmatched. Germline V gives CDR1 MNHNS, CDR2 SASEGT. The CDR3 has 15 residues. The CDR3 spells CASRTGASGNQPQHF. CDR3 nucleotide sequence: TGTGCCAGCAGGACAGGGGCTTCGGGCAATCAGCCCCAGCATTTT.